Below, 14 T cell receptor beta chains from the same sample are listed, as sequenced in a study of technical replicates of blood from a handful of donors. The method was immunoSEQ multiplex PCR; TCRdb's version includes in-frame clones alone and lacks a portion of them. The sample contains about 82,000 clones, 85% to 95% of which appear only once. The sequencing sample was made of T cells isolated from PBMCs. Source of these receptors: a human donor in good health.

This clone was counted a single time. The V and J genes are TRBV4-1 and TRBJ1-6; the match to TRBD1 covers 7 bases. The CDR3 runs to 19 residues. The germline V gene encodes CDR1 MGHRA and CDR2 YSYEKL. With 0 bases clipped from V and 0 bases from J, the junction kept 8 bases outside the gene matches. The CDR3 region has the DNA TGCGCCAGCAGCCAAGAGGGCCCAGGGGGACGCTCCTATAATTCACCCCTCCACTTT. It is translated as CASSQEGPGGRSYNSPLHF.

This chain connects TRBV11-2 to TRBJ2-5, with D tentatively TRBD2 (5 bases). CDR1 SGHAT and CDR2 FQNNGV come from the germline V gene. CDR3 size: 13 residues. V dropped 4 bases and J dropped 5 bases, with 11 bases sitting between them. In DNA form, the CDR3 reads TGTGCCAGCAGCTCCGGCCCGGGGGAGACCCAGTACTTC. The encoded protein is CASSSGPGETQYF.

V and J are TRBV28 and TRBJ2-5; D is undetermined. Germline loops: CDR1 MDHEN, CDR2 SYDVKM. This CDR3 region has 14 residues. The V and J ends lost 1 base and 5 bases respectively, with 11 bases between them. For the CDR3, the DNA is TGTGCCAGCAGTTTATTAGGCCCAGCGGAGACCCAGTACTTC. The encoded protein is CASSLLGPAETQYF.

The genes are TRBV28 and TRBJ1-4; 10 bases agree with TRBD1. This CDR3 comprises 15 residues. With V trimmed by 6 bases and J by 6 bases, 7 bases remained unmatched. Germline V gives CDR1 MDHEN, CDR2 SYDVKM. The CDR3 protein is CASRLVGTGDEKLFF. The CDR3 DNA is TGTGCCAGCAGGCTTGTGGGGACAGGGGATGAAAAACTGTTTTTT.

The rearrangement joins TRBV6-1 to TRBJ1-4; 7 bases fit TRBD1. The CDR3 length is 13 residues. In germline, CDR1 is MNHNS, CDR2 SASEGT. J gave up 4 bases and V 8 bases, and 4 bases lay outside the gene matches. In DNA, the CDR3 is TGTGCCAGCCGGGGACAGCTTAATGAAAAACTGTTTTTT. Its protein is CASRGQLNEKLFF.

V gene TRBV19 combines with J gene TRBJ2-3; 10 positions agree with TRBD2. CDR1 and CDR2 (germline): LNHDA, SQIVND (reference sequence). Losses at the gene ends were 3 bases for V and 5 bases for J; bases not matched to a gene: 8. The CDR3 is made up of 16 amino acids. This CDR3 is CASSMVQLAGLDTQYF. The CDR3 region has the DNA TGTGCCAGTAGTATGGTCCAACTAGCGGGGTTAGATACGCAGTATTTT.

The rearrangement uses TRBV28 and TRBJ2-1, with 16 bases identical to TRBD2. The V gene end was trimmed by 11 bases and the J gene end by 2 bases; junction bases not matched to a gene: 12. From germline, CDR1 is MDHEN and CDR2 SYDVKM. The CDR3 spans 18 residues. The chain's CDR3 is CAPRPGTSGRATYNEQFF. The CDR3 DNA reads as TGTGCCCCACGACCCGGGACTAGCGGGAGGGCCACCTACAATGAGCAGTTCTTC. The variable domain in full, completed from reference TRBV28 and TRBJ2-1, reads DVKVTQSSRYLVKRTGEKVFLECVQDMDHENMFWYRQDPGLGLRLIYFSYDVKMKEKGDIPEGYSVSREKKERFSLILESASTNQTSMYLCAPRPGTSGRATYNEQFFGPGTRLTVL.

The chain joins TRBV2 to TRBJ1-1, with D uncertain. Germline values: CDR1 SNHLY, CDR2 FYNNEI. This CDR3 region has 15 residues. Trimming shortened V by 1 base and J by 3 bases, and 12 bases separated the two germline ends. For the CDR3, the DNA is TGTGCCAGCAGTGAAGGAAGGTCGGCGGACACTGAAGCTTTCTTT. Its translation: CASSEGRSADTEAFF.

The genes are TRBV18 and TRBJ2-7; 10 bases match TRBD2. This CDR3 has 21 amino acids. Germline V CDR1 and CDR2: KGHSH, LQKENI. Trimming took 3 bases from V and 0 from J; bases not matched to a gene: 20. This CDR3 is CASSPLGDGLAGDQSSYEQYF. The CDR3, as DNA: TGTGCCAGCTCACCCCTTGGGGATGGGCTAGCGGGGGACCAGAGCTCCTACGAGCAGTACTTC.

Here the CDR3 reads CASSYIGPGEQYF. For the CDR3, the DNA is TGTGCCAGCAGTTACATCGGGCCGGGGGAGCAGTACTTC. This chain connects TRBV6-5 to TRBJ2-7; D possibly corresponds to TRBD2 (5 bases). This CDR3 comprises 13 residues. Germline V gene sequence: CDR1 MNHEY, CDR2 SVGAGI. Between the trimmed V and J ends, which lost 2 bases and 7 bases, there was a span of 12 bases.

J is TRBJ1-5 and V is TRBV7-3, with D possibly TRBD1 on 5 matching bases. CDR3 length: 16 residues. V dropped 1 base and J dropped 9 bases, with 19 bases sitting between them. The germline V gene encodes CDR1 SGHTA and CDR2 FQGTGA. The CDR3 spells CASSLNRSGPTGPQHF. For the CDR3, the DNA is TGTGCCAGCAGCTTAAACAGGAGTGGGCCAACAGGGCCCCAGCATTTT.

This chain connects TRBV5-1 to TRBJ1-2; 10 positions match TRBD1. Germline loops: CDR1 SGHRS, CDR2 YFSETQ. This CDR3 has 14 residues. With 4 bases clipped from V and 5 bases from J, the junction kept 5 bases outside the gene matches. CDR3: CASSEDRGVYGYTF. In DNA form, the CDR3 reads TGCGCCAGCAGCGAGGACAGGGGGGTTTATGGCTACACCTTC.

This chain joins TRBV11-3 and TRBJ2-4, with 8 bases fitting TRBD1. The J segment lost 6 bases and the V segment lost 1 base, leaving 11 bases of the junction unmatched. The CDR3 length is 17 residues. Germline V gene lookup returns CDR1 SGHNT and CDR2 YENEEA. This chain's CDR3 is CASSLARLQGAGNIQYF. Here the CDR3 DNA reads TGTGCCAGCAGCTTAGCCCGACTTCAGGGGGCGGGAAACATTCAGTACTTC. Drawing the rest from reference TRBV11-3 and TRBJ2-4, the complete variable domain is EAGVVQSPRYKIIEKKQPVAFWCNPISGHNTLYWYLQNLGQGPELLIRYENEEAVDDSQLPKDRFSAERLKGVDSTLKIQPAELGDSAVYLCASSLARLQGAGNIQYFGAGTRLSVL.

The chain employs TRBV2 and TRBJ2-5; TRBD2 aligns across 12 bases. The ends lost 7 bases at V and 1 base at J; junction bases unmatched: 4. Germline V gene sequence: CDR1 SNHLY, CDR2 FYNNEI. This CDR3 spans 15 amino acids. The CDR3 bases are TGTGCCAGCACGACTAGCGGGGGACTCCAAGAGACCCAGTACTTC. It encodes CASTTSGGLQETQYF. The full variable domain, rest sourced from reference TRBV2 and TRBJ2-5, is EPEVTQTPSHQVTQMGQEVILRCVPISNHLYFYWYRQILGQKVEFLVSFYNNEISEKSEIFDDQFSVERPDGSNFTLKIRSTKLEDSAMYFCASTTSGGLQETQYFGPGTRLLVL.